The 11 T cell receptor beta chains below come from one sample, sequenced in a study of cytomegalovirus exposure and HLA in healthy donors. Both 60 Vbeta primers and 13 Jbeta primers went into the PCR. Libraries were prepared by immunoSEQ multiplex PCR; TCRdb keeps only in-frame clonotypes and omits some of them. This sample has 200,000 or so clones, with 80% to 85% found just once. Material for sequencing was PBMCs. Receptor source: a boy between 2 and 10 years old in good health and CMV-seronegative.

This clone was seen only a few times. The V and J genes are TRBV4-1 and TRBJ2-7, with D possibly TRBD1 on 5 matching bases. The CDR3 totals 15 residues. From germline, CDR1 is MGHRA and CDR2 YSYEKL. Trimming removed 4 bases at V and 3 bases at J, with 16 bases between. CDR3 in amino acids: CASSRQNQGFYEQYF. In DNA, the CDR3 is TGCGCCAGCAGCCGCCAAAACCAGGGTTTCTACGAGCAGTACTTC.

The V gene is TRBV29-1, the J gene TRBJ1-2, with 8 bases identical to TRBD1. Germline values: CDR1 SQVTM, CDR2 ANQGSEA. The CDR3 extends over 14 amino acids. J gave up 6 bases and V 0 bases, and 6 bases lay outside the gene matches. As DNA, the CDR3 is TGCAGCGTTGAAGATGGACAGGGAATCAATGGCTACACCTTC. It yields the protein CSVEDGQGINGYTF.

This chain joins TRBV5-4 and TRBJ1-2; 8 bases are shared with TRBD1. The CDR3 is made up of 15 amino acids. In germline, CDR1 is SGHNT, CDR2 YYREEE (reference sequence). Trimming removed 1 base from V and 6 bases from J; junction bases left unmatched: 8. The CDR3 sequence is CASSLYRAGGDGYTF. The CDR3 DNA reads as TGTGCCAGCAGCTTGTATCGAGCAGGGGGCGATGGCTACACCTTC.

This clone was seen only once. V and J are TRBV30 and TRBJ2-5; TRBD2 agrees at 12 bases. This CDR3 is built from 15 residues. V shed 2 bases and J 1 base; nucleotides not matched to a gene: 2. Germline values: CDR1 GTSNPN, CDR2 SVGIG (reference sequence). CDR3 residues: CAWSKGLAGQETQYF. CDR3 coding DNA: TGTGCCTGGAGTAAGGGACTAGCGGGCCAAGAGACCCAGTACTTC.

This clone appeared a single time. This chain joins TRBV27 and TRBJ2-1; 14 bases align to TRBD2. This CDR3 region has 15 residues. CDR1 and CDR2 (germline): MNHEY, SMNVEV (reference sequence). Trimming cost V 3 bases and J 7 bases; bases outside gene matches: 2. The CDR3 coding sequence is TGTGCCAGCAGTTTTGGGACTAGCGGGAGTAATGAGCAGTTCTTC. Protein sequence: CASSFGTSGSNEQFF.

The CDR3 loop is CASSPGIFNSPLHF. The DNA for the CDR3 is TGTGCCAGCAGCCCCGGGATCTTCAATTCACCCCTCCACTTT. The chain links TRBV5-4 to TRBJ1-6; D gene uncertain. V dropped 4 bases and J dropped 7 bases, with 12 bases sitting between them. The germline gives CDR1 SGHNT, CDR2 YYREEE (reference sequence). CDR3 size: 14 residues.

The chain joins TRBV5-4 to TRBJ2-7, with a possible D match to TRBD1 (6 bases). The CDR3 has 14 residues. V was pared by 3 bases and J by 2 bases, with 12 bases between. Germline V gene lookup returns CDR1 SGHNT and CDR2 YYREEE (reference sequence). CDR3 in DNA: TGTGCCAGCAGCTCACCACAGGGACCCTACGAGCAGTACTTC. Protein: CASSSPQGPYEQYF.

This clone has more than one count but fewer than ten. The rearrangement joins TRBV30 to TRBJ1-1, with a weak D call TRBD1 (6 bases). The V and J ends lost 4 bases and 7 bases respectively, with 28 bases between them. The CDR3 consists of 17 residues. Germline-derived CDR1 and CDR2 are GTSNPN and SVGIG (reference sequence). This CDR3 is CAWTAPIPTGLGGEAFF. CDR3 in DNA: TGTGCCTGGACGGCACCAATCCCCACAGGGTTAGGGGGTGAAGCTTTCTTT.

This chain connects TRBV30 to TRBJ1-3; 7 bases are shared with TRBD1. There are 14 residues in the CDR3. Germline values: CDR1 GTSNPN, CDR2 SVGIG (reference sequence). J gave up 4 bases and V 4 bases, and 7 bases lay outside the gene matches. The CDR3, as DNA: TGTGCCTGGAAGGTCAGGGGGTCAGGAAACACCATATATTTT. This translates into CAWKVRGSGNTIYF.

Here the CDR3 DNA reads TGTGCTAGTGTCTATAACACAGATACGCAGTATTTT. Amino acid sequence: CASVYNTDTQYF. The chain couples TRBV12-5 to TRBJ2-3, with D unclear. Germline V gene lookup returns CDR1 LGHNT and CDR2 FRNRAP. V shed 7 bases and J shed 2 bases, with 7 bases lying between them. The CDR3 totals 12 residues. The whole variable domain, filled in from reference TRBV12-5 and TRBJ2-3, reads DARVTQTPRHKVTEMGQEVTMRCQPILGHNTVFWYRQTMMQGLELLAYFRNRAPLDDSGMPKDRFSAEMPDATLATLKIQPSEPRDSAVYFCASVYNTDTQYFGPGTRLTVL.

The chain couples TRBV5-1 to TRBJ2-7; D perhaps matches TRBD1 (6 bases). The germline V gene encodes CDR1 SGHRS and CDR2 YFSETQ. This CDR3 is 14 amino acids long. V was pared by 0 bases and J by 0 bases, with 7 bases between. CDR3 in amino acids: CASSLGDTSYEQYF. CDR3 nucleotides: TGCGCCAGCAGCTTGGGGGACACCTCCTACGAGCAGTACTTC.